This T cell receptor beta chain was recorded in a study of T-cell memory formation after mild COVID-19. This clonotype was observed at least ten times. Its antigen is as yet unknown. V gave up 4 bases and J gave up 0 bases, with 6 bases separating them. The CDR3 extends over 14 amino acids. Using its own MiXCR run on the 5' RACE reads, TCRdb lists one record per CDR3 protein. The top ten clones hold 1.1% of a sample with tens of thousands of distinct CDR3 sequences, about a tenth of them seen once. Study-level findings and limits: Clonal second-wave expansions that peaked on day 37 had unconfirmed SARS-CoV-2 specificity. Clones which contracted sat mainly in CM and EM if CD4+, and in EMRA if CD8+.

The sample comprised PBMCs or a T cell subset sorted from them (not recorded which). This chain links TRBV12-3 or TRBV12-4 with TRBJ2-2, with D perhaps matching TRBD1 (6 bases). The clonotype comes from a man younger than 30 who had mild COVID-19 (a few samples of this study predate the infection). Cell type and time point are not known. CDR3 residues: CASSWTANTGELFF. The DNA for the CDR3 is TGTGCCAGCAGTTGGACAGCGAACACCGGGGAGCTGTTTTTT.